This T cell receptor beta chain was sequenced in a study of cytomegalovirus exposure and HLA in healthy donors. Overall study context: For the 300 to 400 genotyped donors, 65% to 90% fell within the Caucasian-associated ancestry cluster. General study points: Investigators reported some 150 TCR beta chains as tied to cytomegalovirus.

A word on this clone: Its antigen is currently unknown.

Researchers ran the PCR with 60 Vbeta and 13 Jbeta primers. Profiled with immunoSEQ multiplex PCR; TCRdb holds only in-frame clones, not every one. The sample shows approximately 150,000 clones, roughly 64% of them seen only once. This clonotype was obtained from a woman aged 25 to 39 in good health and CMV-seropositive. The sample consisted of PBMCs.

The CDR3 region is CASSTGTLRNSPLHF. The CDR3 bases are TGTGCCAGCAGTACAGGGACCCTTCGTAATTCACCCCTCCACTTT. The chain carries TRBV28 and TRBJ1-6, with D maybe TRBD1 (6 bases). V was pared by 5 bases and J by 6 bases, with 14 bases between. This CDR3 has 15 residues. Germline V gene data show CDR1 as MDHEN and CDR2 as SYDVKM.